These 3 T cell receptor beta chains originate from one sample sequenced in a study of human T cells and chemical hapten exposure. TCRdb re-called the RACE reads with MiXCR, one entry per CDR3 protein. Here the sample spans under 100,000 distinct CDR3 sequences, 7.5% to 9.5% being singletons. Time point denoted: pre-sensitization, week 0. Treatment denoted: therapeutic diphenylcyclopropenone sensitization with weekly scalp DPC. The specimen was whole blood, collected in connection with sensitization to the hapten diphenylcyclopropenone (DPC). These receptors all stem from a man aged 40-50 years with alopecia areata. Some clones in this sample may be carry-over from other donors' samples.

This rearrangement joins TRBV10-3 to TRBJ2-2, with D tentatively TRBD2 (6 bases). The CDR3 runs to 15 residues. The V gene's germline CDR1 is ENHRY and CDR2 SYGVKD. V lost 2 bases, J lost 4 bases, and 11 bases lay in between. The CDR3 region has the DNA TGTGCCATCAGTGAGGGAGGGAGAACCACCGGGGAGCTGTTTTTT. Its translation: CAISEGGRTTGELFF.

About this clonotype: A read error may be the cause here, since a much bigger clone is one base away. The chain recombines TRBV4-3 with TRBJ1-1, with D possibly TRBD1 on 5 matching bases. The germline CDR1 and CDR2 sequences are LGHNA and YSLEER. The CDR3 covers 15 residues. The CDR3 DNA is TGCGCCAGCAGCCAAGATACAACAGGAAACACTGAAGCTTCCTTT. Protein sequence: CASSQDTTGNTEASF.

This clonotype was picked up many times. This rearrangement joins TRBV7-9 to TRBJ2-1; 10 positions agree with TRBD2. CDR3 length: 15 residues. The trim removed 4 bases at V and 4 bases at J, leaving 4 bases unmatched. Per the germline V gene, CDR1 is SEHNR and CDR2 is FQNEAQ (reference sequence). CDR3: CASSSGLAEYNEQFF. The CDR3 coding sequence is TGTGCCAGCAGCTCCGGACTAGCGGAATACAATGAGCAGTTCTTC. Drawing the rest from reference TRBV7-9 and TRBJ2-1, the complete variable domain is DTGVSQNPRHKITKRGQNVTFRCDPISEHNRLYWYRQTLGQGPEFLTYFQNEAQLEKSRLLSDRFSAERPKGSFSTLEIQRTEQGDSAMYLCASSSGLAEYNEQFFGPGTRLTVL.